This T cell receptor (beta chain) was profiled in a study of T cells after yellow fever vaccination. The CDR3 covers 14 residues. With V trimmed by 3 bases and J by 6 bases, 5 bases remained unmatched. The germline gives CDR1 SGHTS, CDR2 YDEGEE. About this clonotype itself: Its matching antigen is unknown.

TCRdb re-analysed the 5' RACE reads in MiXCR, keeping a single row per CDR3 protein. This sample has 200,000 to 250,000 distinct CDR3 sequences, with approximately 3.2% found just once. Broader study findings: A secondary response was less intense yet reached its peak sooner, at day 5 versus 15. Some clonotypes were seen in both the CD4 and the CD8 compartments. These made up a small share and likely arose from convergent recombination.

This clonotype originated in a man between 18 and 29 years old who received the YFV17D yellow fever vaccine. V and J are TRBV5-8 and TRBJ2-2; TRBD2 aligns across 7 bases. Sequenced here: CD4+ T cells sorted from PBMCs, sampled 10 days after the yellow fever booster vaccination. The CDR3 DNA follows: TGTGCCAGCAGCTCCAGCGGGGTCCCCGGGGAGCTGTTTTTT. This gives the protein CASSSSGVPGELFF.